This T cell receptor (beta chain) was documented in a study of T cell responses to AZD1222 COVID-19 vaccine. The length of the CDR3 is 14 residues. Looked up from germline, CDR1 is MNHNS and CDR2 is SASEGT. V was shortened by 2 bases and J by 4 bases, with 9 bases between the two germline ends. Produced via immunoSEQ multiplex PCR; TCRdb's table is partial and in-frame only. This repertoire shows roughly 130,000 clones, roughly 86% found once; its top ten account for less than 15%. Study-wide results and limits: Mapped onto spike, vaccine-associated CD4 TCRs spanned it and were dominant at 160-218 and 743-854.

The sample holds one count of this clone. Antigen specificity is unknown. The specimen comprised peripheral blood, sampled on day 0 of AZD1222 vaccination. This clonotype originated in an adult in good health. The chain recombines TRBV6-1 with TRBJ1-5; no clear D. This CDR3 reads CASSEFGRNQPQHF. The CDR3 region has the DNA TGTGCCAGCAGTGAATTTGGCAGGAATCAGCCCCAGCATTTT.